Included here is one T cell receptor (beta chain) sequence, with context. Antigen specificity is unknown. The source of the sample is a study of graft-versus-host responses after intestinal transplantation. Study information: Multivisceral, liver-intestinal, or isolated intestinal grafts went to recipients. Anti-thymocyte globulin induction preceded around 3 years of tacrolimus and steroid maintenance in all recipients.

Profiling relied on immunoSEQ multiplex PCR, and the TCRdb table lists in-frame clones only, not all of them. The sample has over 5,000 clones; roughly three quarters are singletons. Intraepithelial and lamina propria lymphocytes were freed from processed graft tissue. Findings and caveats of the study: Recipient marrow contained GvH clones, some of which appeared first in ileum or blood.

From germline, CDR1 is LNHDA and CDR2 SQIVND (reference sequence). The CDR3 spans 11 residues. The V end lost 5 bases, the J end lost 9 bases, and 8 bases lay between the germline ends. The source was ileum tissue, collected around 310 days after intestinal transplant. This clonotype originated in a human patient who received an intestinal transplant, so some T cells may come from the graft donor. The rearrangement uses TRBV19 and TRBJ1-5; D ambiguous. The CDR3 DNA is TGTGCCAGTAGTCCCTGTACGCCCCAGCATTTT. Its protein is CASSPCTPQHF.